This T cell receptor beta chain is drawn from a study of blood T cell repertoires in COVID-19. Across the study: The United States, Italy and Spain provided the acute and convalescent COVID-19 samples. Sources were T cells, B-cell-depleted T cells, or PBMCs; the material itself was cDNA or gDNA.

Germline-derived CDR1 and CDR2 are MDHEN and SYDVKM. The CDR3 is 16 amino acids. V was cut by 7 bases and J by 4 bases, with 17 bases left in between. In the original processing: Scientists estimated how many nucleated cells there were by amplifying reference gene primers. Using immunoSEQ multiplex PCR, the repertoire was profiled, and TCRdb retains in-frame clones only, with some absent. D and trimming were read from the DNA, whereas the V and J calls and clone size are those reported in that table. This sample has over 110,000 clones; roughly 79% occur once, and the top ten carry over 8%. Sequenced material: peripheral blood. The TCR was taken from a human donor in a cohort sampled during active COVID-19. The chain recombines TRBV28 with TRBJ2-6, with a weak D call TRBD1 (6 bases). The CDR3 sequence: CASTRAGAGGANVLTF. The CDR3 DNA reads as TGTGCCAGCACCCGGGCAGGGGCAGGAGGGGCCAACGTCCTGACTTTC.